The next 15 T cell receptor beta chains were all read from a single sample in a study of cytomegalovirus exposure and HLA in healthy donors. In the PCR, 60 Vbeta and 13 Jbeta primers were used. TCRdb's table, derived via immunoSEQ multiplex PCR, lists solely in-frame clones and lacks some. The sample has about 190,000 clones, almost 85% seen once. What was sequenced was PBMCs. The receptors were sampled from a boy younger than 18 in good health and CMV-seronegative.

V usage is TRBV4-3 and J usage is TRBJ2-3; 14 bases are shared with TRBD2. The CDR3 length is 18 residues. V was clipped by 5 bases and J by 0 bases; unmatched bases: 7. Germline V gene lookup returns CDR1 LGHNA and CDR2 YSLEER. Here the CDR3 DNA reads TGCGCCAGCAGCGGGACTAGCGGGAGACTCTCTAGCACAGATACGCAGTATTTT. Translation: CASSGTSGRLSSTDTQYF.

This sequence joins TRBV19 and TRBJ1-4; the D gene is possibly TRBD1 (5 bases). Trimming removed 6 bases from V and 0 bases from J, with 8 bases in between. Germline V gene data show CDR1 as LNHDA and CDR2 as SQIVND (reference sequence). CDR3 length equals 14 residues. The CDR3 region is CASRTASTNEKLFF. The CDR3 region has the DNA TGTGCCAGTAGGACAGCTTCAACTAATGAAAAACTGTTTTTT.

The rearrangement uses TRBV4-3 and TRBJ2-1; 7 bases match TRBD2. Trimming took 0 bases from V and 4 from J; bases not matched to a gene: 3. The CDR3 extends over 15 amino acids. Germline assignment: CDR1 LGHNA and CDR2 YSLEER. CDR3 nucleotides: TGCGCCAGCAGCCAAGAACGCGGGGGTTACAATGAGCAGTTCTTC. Amino acids: CASSQERGGYNEQFF.

The V and J genes are TRBV6-5 and TRBJ1-1; no definite D call. This CDR3 comprises 14 residues. Trimming shortened V by 0 bases and J by 6 bases, and 11 bases separated the two germline ends. Per germline, CDR1 MNHEY and CDR2 SVGAGI. CDR3 nucleotides: TGTGCCAGCAGTTACTCGGAGGGCGTCGCTGAAGCTTTCTTT. Encoded protein: CASSYSEGVAEAFF.

This clone was observed a single time. The chain employs TRBV30 and TRBJ2-5; D is perhaps TRBD1 (5 bases). V dropped 0 bases and J dropped 6 bases, with 11 bases sitting between them. CDR1 GTSNPN and CDR2 SVGIG come from the germline V gene (reference sequence). There are 13 residues in the CDR3. The CDR3 here is CAWSVKGYQTQYF. CDR3 nucleotides: TGTGCCTGGAGTGTAAAGGGGTACCAGACCCAGTACTTC.

J is TRBJ1-5 and V is TRBV7-2; possible D gene TRBD1, 5 bases. Germline CDR1 and CDR2: SGHTA and FQGNSA. The V gene lost 6 bases and the J gene lost 7 bases, with 16 bases spanning the gap. The CDR3 length is 14 residues. CDR3 nucleotide sequence: TGTGCCAGCAGTTCAGCCTTACAGGTACAGCCCCAGCATTTT. Its protein is CASSSALQVQPQHF.

This clone was observed a few times. V gene TRBV6-4 combines with J gene TRBJ1-5; 7 nucleotides agree with TRBD1. With V trimmed by 3 bases and J by 2 bases, 4 bases remained unmatched. Germline CDR1 and CDR2: MRHNA and SNTAGT. This CDR3 is built from 15 residues. CDR3 nucleotides: TGTGCCAGCAGTGAGGCAGGGGGTGGCAATCAGCCCCAGCATTTT. Translated: CASSEAGGGNQPQHF.

A few counts support this clone. The chain uses TRBV19 and TRBJ2-7; the D gene is possibly TRBD2 (5 bases). Trimming removed 9 bases from V and 2 bases from J, with 14 bases in between. CDR1 is LNHDA and CDR2 is SQIVND in the germline V gene (reference sequence). This CDR3 is 13 amino acids long. CDR3 loop: CASRVTGTYEQYF. As DNA, the CDR3 is TGTGCCAGCCGAGTCACGGGGACCTACGAGCAGTACTTC. The full variable domain, in which reference TRBV19 and TRBJ2-7 provide the parts outside the CDR3, is DGGITQSPKYLFRKEGQNVTLSCEQNLNHDAMYWYRQDPGQGLRLIYYSQIVNDFQKGDIAEGYSVSREKKESFPLTVTSAQKNPTAFYLCASRVTGTYEQYFGPGTRLTVT.

Only a few counts were recorded for this clone. V gene TRBV29-1 combines with J gene TRBJ1-4; the D is unclear. This CDR3 region has 13 residues. Germline loops: CDR1 SQVTM, CDR2 ANQGSEA. Between the trimmed V and J ends, which lost 4 bases and 8 bases, there was a span of 14 bases. The CDR3 loop is CSVALPYAEKLFF. The CDR3 DNA is TGCAGCGTTGCTTTGCCGTACGCGGAAAAACTGTTTTTT.

Comments on this clone: The conserved final phenylalanine or tryptophan is absent from the CDR3, which likely points to a read error. The genes are TRBV27 and TRBJ1-1, with D maybe TRBD1 (5 bases). CDR1 and CDR2 (germline): MNHEY, SMNVEV (reference sequence). V lost 5 bases and J lost 4, with 11 bases in between. The CDR3 is 13 amino acids. CDR3 bases: TGTGCCAGCAGTGCAGGGATTATCACTGAAGCTTTCTCT. Its translation is CASSAGIITEAFS.

V and J are TRBV7-6 and TRBJ2-2; a weak D match, TRBD1 (6 bases). The CDR3 is 14 residues long. V shed 5 bases and J shed 3 bases, with 10 bases lying between them. Germline lookup yields CDR1 SGHVS and CDR2 FNYEAQ. The CDR3 loop reads CASSIQGYTGELFF. The CDR3 DNA is TGTGCCAGCAGCATACAGGGATACACCGGGGAGCTGTTTTTT.

This chain connects TRBV5-1 to TRBJ2-5, with 9 nucleotides matching TRBD1. The CDR3 consists of 18 residues. J gave up 1 base and V 0 bases, and 10 bases lay outside the gene matches. The germline CDR1 and CDR2 sequences are SGHRS and YFSETQ. CDR3 region: CASSLAIGTGPLQETQYF. The CDR3 DNA follows: TGCGCCAGCAGCTTGGCCATCGGGACAGGGCCACTCCAAGAGACCCAGTACTTC.

This rearrangement joins TRBV18 to TRBJ2-7; TRBD1 agrees at 9 bases. The CDR3 is 17 residues long. The junction had 9 bases not matched to a gene; V was cut back by 0 bases and J by 3 bases. Per germline, CDR1 KGHSH and CDR2 LQKENI. CDR3 sequence reads: CASSPPTGTGNYYEQYF. The CDR3 region has the DNA TGTGCCAGCTCACCACCAACCGGGACAGGGAACTACTACGAGCAGTACTTC.

This clone was seen just once. The chain recombines TRBV11-3 with TRBJ2-2, with D maybe TRBD2 (6 bases). The length of the CDR3 is 16 residues. Trimming removed 5 bases from V and 1 base from J, with 14 bases in between. The germline CDR1 and CDR2 sequences are SGHNT and YENEEA. Written as DNA, the CDR3 is TGTGCCAGCAGCCCCGGGACTTTCAAGAACACCGGGGAGCTGTTTTTT. This sequence encodes CASSPGTFKNTGELFF.

The chain is built from TRBV15 and TRBJ2-7; 9 positions agree with TRBD2. V lost 0 bases, J lost 2 bases, and 2 bases stayed unmatched. The CDR3 is 15 residues long. Germline-derived CDR1 and CDR2 are LNHNV and YYDKDF (reference sequence). The CDR3 DNA reads TGTGCCACCAGCAGAGATGTAGCGGGAGCCTACGAGCAGTACTTC. Translating gives CATSRDVAGAYEQYF.